The rows below give T cell receptor beta chains drawn from one sample of a study of blood T cell repertoires in COVID-19. Profiled with immunoSEQ multiplex PCR; TCRdb holds only in-frame clones, not every one. The top ten hold 4% of the sample, which has approximately 260,000 clones, approximately 79% seen once. Specimen: peripheral blood. These receptors all stem from a woman aged 40 to 50 with active or convalescent COVID-19. CDR3s include the opening cysteine and the closing phenylalanine or tryptophan. A D gene is named only where the DNA matches it firmly. The size field is filled for only some rows; it gives once, few, many or a size class.

size: NA; J: TRBJ2-1; V: TRBV3-1/TRBV3-2; D: TRBD2; CDR3: CASSQGRLAGAYNEQFF; DNA: TGTGCCAGCAGCCAAGGCCGCCTAGCGGGGGCTTACAATGAGCAGTTCTTC
size: NA; J: TRBJ1-5; V: TRBV21-1; D: NA; CDR3: CASTSFRRSTVSNQPQHF; DNA: TGTGCCAGCACCTCCTTCCGAAGGTCGACAGTTAGCAATCAGCCCCAGCATTTT
size: NA; J: TRBJ1-4; V: TRBV4-1; D: NA; CDR3: CASKPRGGRFEINEKLFF; DNA: TGCGCCAGCAAGCCAAGAGGTGGTAGGTTTGAGATTAATGAAAAACTGTTTTTT
size: few; J: TRBJ1-1; V: TRBV6-2/TRBV6-3; D: TRBD1; CDR3: CASSHGQGDTEAFF; DNA: TGTGCCAGCAGCCACGGACAGGGGGACACTGAAGCTTTCTTT
size: NA; J: TRBJ1-4; V: TRBV13; D: TRBD1; CDR3: CASSLKGQGDEKLFF; DNA: TGTGCCAGCAGCTTAAAAGGACAGGGGGATGAAAAACTGTTTTTT
size: NA; J: TRBJ2-1; V: TRBV6-5; D: TRBD1; CDR3: CASSPDRPAYNEQFF; DNA: TGTGCCAGCAGTCCGGACAGGCCCGCCTACAATGAGCAGTTCTTC
size: NA; J: TRBJ2-1; V: TRBV30; D: TRBD2; CDR3: CAWSLRGGDEQFF; DNA: TGTGCCTGGAGTCTTCGGGGGGGCGATGAGCAGTTCTTC
size: NA; J: TRBJ2-3; V: TRBV9; D: TRBD1; CDR3: CASSVGRDRATDTQYF; DNA: TGTGCCAGCAGCGTAGGGAGGGACAGGGCCACAGATACGCAGTATTTT
size: NA; J: TRBJ1-2; V: TRBV15; D: TRBD1; CDR3: CATSSSQGAQGYTF; DNA: TGTGCCACCAGCAGTTCACAGGGGGCGCAGGGCTACACCTTC
size: NA; J: TRBJ2-1; V: TRBV19; D: TRBD2; CDR3: CASSPHSAGAISSYNEQFF; DNA: TGTGCCAGTAGTCCCCATTCAGCGGGGGCCATAAGCTCCTACAATGAGCAGTTCTTC
size: NA; J: TRBJ1-2; V: TRBV28; D: TRBD1; CDR3: CASSLDRAGYTF; DNA: TGTGCCAGCAGTTTAGACAGGGCAGGCTACACCTTC
size: NA; J: TRBJ2-2; V: TRBV7-3; D: NA; CDR3: CASSLKIGGQNTGELFF; DNA: TGTGCCAGCAGCTTAAAAATCGGGGGGCAGAACACCGGGGAGCTGTTTTTT
size: NA; J: TRBJ1-6; V: TRBV30; D: TRBD1; CDR3: CAWSGDRGSSDNSPLHF; DNA: TGTGCCTGGAGTGGGGACAGGGGATCGAGTGATAATTCACCCCTCCACTTT
size: NA; J: TRBJ2-3; V: TRBV3-1/TRBV3-2; D: TRBD2; CDR3: CASSQLSSKRGGTDTQYF; DNA: TGTGCCAGCAGCCAACTCTCCTCTAAGCGGGGCGGCACAGATACGCAGTATTTT
size: NA; J: TRBJ1-6; V: TRBV7-8; D: NA; CDR3: CASSFQNNSPLHF; DNA: TGTGCCAGCAGCTTCCAGAATAATTCACCCCTCCACTTT
size: NA; J: TRBJ2-3; V: TRBV10-2; D: NA; CDR3: CASSEQSTDTQYF; DNA: TGCGCCAGCAGTGAGCAGAGCACAGATACGCAGTATTTT
size: NA; J: TRBJ1-1; V: TRBV7-9; D: NA; CDR3: CASSVQVGTEAFF; DNA: TGTGCCAGCAGCGTACAGGTAGGCACTGAAGCTTTCTTT
size: NA; J: TRBJ2-2; V: TRBV2; D: TRBD1; CDR3: CASRGQGANTGELFF; DNA: TGTGCCAGCAGGGGACAGGGGGCGAACACCGGGGAGCTGTTTTTT
size: NA; J: TRBJ2-7; V: TRBV4-1; D: TRBD2; CDR3: CASSFSSGGADEQYF; DNA: TGCGCCAGCAGCTTCAGTAGCGGGGGGGCGGACGAGCAGTACTTC
size: NA; J: TRBJ1-5; V: TRBV19; D: TRBD1; CDR3: CASSIDEVTGEIQPQHF; DNA: TGTGCCAGTAGTATAGATGAAGTGACAGGGGAGATACAGCCCCAGCATTTT
size: NA; J: TRBJ1-2; V: TRBV6-5; D: TRBD1; CDR3: CASSMGQAYYGYTF; DNA: TGTGCCAGCAGTATGGGACAGGCGTACTATGGCTACACCTTC
size: NA; J: TRBJ1-4; V: TRBV5-1; D: TRBD1; CDR3: CASSSGQGFTNEKLFF; DNA: TGCGCCAGCAGCTCCGGACAGGGGTTTACTAATGAAAAACTGTTTTTT
size: NA; J: TRBJ1-2; V: TRBV12-5; D: NA; CDR3: CASGLVIEGVGGYTF; DNA: TGTGCTAGTGGTTTGGTAATAGAGGGAGTAGGAGGCTACACCTTC
size: NA; J: TRBJ1-2; V: TRBV20-1; D: NA; CDR3: CSYPGDYGYTF; DNA: TGCAGTTACCCCGGGGACTATGGCTACACCTTC
size: NA; J: TRBJ1-5; V: TRBV2; D: TRBD1; CDR3: CASRTGLQPQHF; DNA: TGTGCCAGCAGGACAGGGCTTCAGCCCCAGCATTTT
size: few; J: TRBJ2-7; V: TRBV3-1/TRBV3-2; D: NA; CDR3: CASSQPFAGQYEQYF; DNA: TGTGCCAGCAGCCAGCCGTTTGCGGGTCAGTACGAGCAGTACTTC
size: NA; J: TRBJ2-2; V: TRBV5-5; D: NA; CDR3: CACGQTTANTGELFF; DNA: TGTGCCTGCGGGCAAACTACCGCGAACACCGGGGAGCTGTTTTTT
size: NA; J: TRBJ1-4; V: TRBV7-9; D: TRBD1; CDR3: CASSPRDRGGTNEKLFF; DNA: TGTGCCAGCAGCCCCCGGGACAGGGGAGGGACTAATGAAAAACTGTTTTTT
size: few; J: TRBJ1-4; V: TRBV28; D: TRBD1; CDR3: CASRGQGQEKLFF; DNA: TGTGCCAGCCGAGGACAGGGCCAGGAAAAACTGTTTTTT
size: NA; J: TRBJ1-3; V: TRBV12-3/TRBV12-4; D: NA; CDR3: CARACSGNTIYF; DNA: TGTGCCAGAGCTTGCTCTGGAAACACCATATATTTT
size: once; J: TRBJ2-7; V: TRBV7-2; D: TRBD1; CDR3: CASSLGSGQGLVYEQYF; DNA: TGTGCCAGCAGCTTAGGGTCTGGACAGGGTTTGGTCTACGAGCAGTACTTC
size: few; J: TRBJ1-6; V: TRBV10-3; D: NA; CDR3: CAISDRTDAGSPLHF; DNA: TGTGCCATCAGTGACCGGACGGATGCGGGATCACCCCTCCACTTT
size: few; J: TRBJ2-3; V: TRBV7-2; D: TRBD2; CDR3: CASSLVGGGTDTQYF; DNA: TGTGCCAGCAGCTTAGTTGGGGGGGGAACAGATACGCAGTATTTT
size: NA; J: TRBJ2-2; V: TRBV27; D: NA; CDR3: CASSLWRGQVTGELFF; DNA: TGTGCCAGCAGTTTATGGCGGGGGCAGGTCACCGGGGAGCTGTTTTTT
size: NA; J: TRBJ2-5; V: TRBV3-1/TRBV3-2; D: TRBD2; CDR3: CASSQGVNGGSNQETQYF; DNA: TGTGCCAGCAGCCAAGGAGTTAACGGGGGGTCAAACCAAGAGACCCAGTACTTC